These 24 T cell receptor beta chains share one sample of origin, sequenced in a study of blood T cell repertoires in COVID-19. Measured with immunoSEQ multiplex PCR; TCRdb has only the in-frame clones, and not every one. The table includes more than 150,000 clones, nearly 80% detected once. The sequencing sample was made of peripheral blood. The receptors derive from a woman of 80 years or more with acute or convalescent COVID-19.

This clone was counted once. CDR3 nucleotides: TGTGCCAGCAGTGAAGCGTCGGTACTCCCAGCGAGCTACACCTTC. It specifies CASSEASVLPASYTF. The chain uses TRBV6-1 and TRBJ1-2; D is ambiguous. Germline V lookup: CDR1 MNHNS, CDR2 SASEGT. V was shortened by 0 bases and J by 9 bases, with 17 bases between the two germline ends. The CDR3 has 15 residues.

The chain joins TRBV12-3 or TRBV12-4 to TRBJ2-7, with 8 bases aligning to TRBD2. The CDR3 spans 12 residues. After removal of 5 bases from V and 6 bases from J, the junction contained 3 bases not matched to a gene. The CDR3 DNA reads TGTGCCAGCAGTCGGGGGGGTTTCGAGCAGTACTTC. Translating it yields CASSRGGFEQYF.

The chain joins TRBV7-8 to TRBJ2-7; 7 bases line up with TRBD1. The junction had 7 bases not matched to a gene; V was cut back by 5 bases and J by 3 bases. The germline V gene encodes CDR1 SGHVS and CDR2 FQNEAQ. The CDR3 totals 14 residues. In DNA form, the CDR3 reads TGTGCCAGCAGCCCGCGGACAGGATTCTACGAGCAGTACTTC. It yields the protein CASSPRTGFYEQYF.

This chain connects TRBV28 to TRBJ2-7; D remains unclear. V was clipped by 5 bases and J by 0 bases, with 11 bases between them. Germline V gives CDR1 MDHEN, CDR2 SYDVKM. The CDR3 sequence is 14 residues long. The CDR3 here is CASSPPSSSYEQYF. The CDR3 DNA is TGTGCCAGCAGTCCCCCAAGTAGCTCCTACGAGCAGTACTTC. Complete variable domain (other parts from reference TRBV28 and TRBJ2-7): DVKVTQSSRYLVKRTGEKVFLECVQDMDHENMFWYRQDPGLGLRLIYFSYDVKMKEKGDIPEGYSVSREKKERFSLILESASTNQTSMYLCASSPPSSSYEQYFGPGTRLTVT.

The V and J genes are TRBV28 and TRBJ1-1; D is ambiguous. The V end lost 4 bases, the J end lost 1 base, and 7 bases lay between the germline ends. Germline CDR1 reads MDHEN; CDR2 reads SYDVKM. CDR3 length: 13 amino acids. In nucleotides, the CDR3 is TGTGCCAGCAGTTCCCCACAGAACACTGAAGCTTTCTTT. Its protein is CASSSPQNTEAFF.

The chain is built from TRBV28 and TRBJ2-1; the D gene is possibly TRBD2 (6 bases). Between the trimmed V and J ends, which lost 6 bases and 3 bases, there was a span of 9 bases. This CDR3 is built from 13 residues. CDR1 and CDR2 from the germline V gene are MDHEN and SYDVKM. The CDR3 DNA sequence: TGTGCCAGCAGCGGCGGGAACTACAATGAGCAGTTCTTC. Protein product: CASSGGNYNEQFF.

The chain employs TRBV6-1 and TRBJ1-3; possible D gene TRBD1, 6 bases. CDR1 and CDR2 (germline): MNHNS, SASEGT. The CDR3 totals 16 residues. V lost 4 bases to trimming and J lost 1 base, with 14 bases between them. CDR3 nucleotides: TGTGCCAGCAGTGCGATTTACACAGGGTCTGGAAACACCATATATTTT. This sequence encodes CASSAIYTGSGNTIYF.

The chain couples TRBV5-1 to TRBJ2-7; 9 nucleotides agree with TRBD2. CDR3 length equals 15 residues. Germline V gives CDR1 SGHRS, CDR2 YFSETQ. V dropped 1 base and J dropped 3; count of bases not matched to a gene: 5. In DNA, the CDR3 is TGCGCCAGCAGCTTGACCAGCGGGGGGTTCTACGAGCAGTACTTC. It translates to CASSLTSGGFYEQYF.

This clone was seen only a few times. J is TRBJ2-3 and V is TRBV11-3; 7 nucleotides agree with TRBD2. The V and J ends lost 0 bases and 0 bases, in that order; junction bases with no gene match: 9. This CDR3 spans 18 amino acids. The V gene's germline CDR1 is SGHNT and CDR2 YENEEA. This CDR3 reads CASSLEPGGSFSTDTQYF. The CDR3 DNA sequence: TGTGCCAGCAGCTTAGAACCAGGCGGGAGTTTCAGCACAGATACGCAGTATTTT.

The V call is TRBV2, the J call TRBJ2-5; TRBD2 aligns across 9 bases. Trimming at V came to 6 bases and at J to 6 bases, leaving 8 bases not matched to a gene. CDR1 and CDR2 (germline): SNHLY, FYNNEI. The CDR3 runs 14 residues. The CDR3 here is CASSMGLAGQTQYF. In DNA, the CDR3 is TGTGCCAGCAGCATGGGACTAGCCGGGCAGACCCAGTACTTC.

J is TRBJ2-7 and V is TRBV5-5; tentatively, D is TRBD2 (6 bases). Germline-derived CDR1 and CDR2 are SGHKS and YYEKEE (reference sequence). Trimming took 4 bases from V and 8 from J, leaving 16 bases between them. The CDR3 consists of 13 residues. CDR3 bases: TGTGCCAGCAGCCGCATGGGCGCGGGGCAGCAGTACTTC. Its protein is CASSRMGAGQQYF.

The table lists this clone with a few counts. This chain links TRBV3-1 (or the pseudogene TRBV3-2) with TRBJ1-3, with D uncertain. V was cut by 1 base and J by 5 bases, with 3 bases left in between. This CDR3 region has 12 residues. Germline CDR1 LGHDT, CDR2 YNNKEL (reference sequence). The CDR3 region has the DNA TGTGCCAGCAGCCAAGCCAGAAACACCATATATTTT. Translated: CASSQARNTIYF.

Only a few counts were recorded for this clone. The rearrangement joins TRBV24-1 to TRBJ2-1; TRBD2 agrees at 8 bases. The V and J ends lost 5 bases and 12 bases, in that order; junction bases with no gene match: 5. The CDR3 length is 12 residues. Germline-derived CDR1 and CDR2 are KGHDR and SFDVKD. The CDR3 DNA sequence: TGTGCCACCAGTGGTGGTAGCGGGACGCAGTTCTTC. It is translated as CATSGGSGTQFF.

The V and J genes are TRBV19 and TRBJ2-2; maybe TRBD2 (5 bases). Germline loops: CDR1 LNHDA, CDR2 SQIVND (reference sequence). Trimming shortened V by 4 bases and J by 0 bases, and 6 bases separated the two germline ends. The CDR3 extends over 14 amino acids. The CDR3 region is CASSRRTNTGELFF. The CDR3 nucleotides are TGTGCCAGTAGTAGGAGGACGAACACCGGGGAGCTGTTTTTT.

The chain recombines TRBV27 with TRBJ2-7; possibly TRBD1 for D (6 bases). Germline CDR1 reads MNHEY; CDR2 reads SMNVEV (reference sequence). The ends were cut back, 10 bases at V and 2 bases at J, with 12 bases in the middle. This CDR3 has 12 amino acids. In DNA, the CDR3 is TGTGCCACTCACAGGGTACCCTACGAGCAGTACTTC. This translates into CATHRVPYEQYF.

The chain couples TRBV10-2 to TRBJ2-5; D gene uncertain. The CDR3 is made up of 13 amino acids. The germline CDR1 and CDR2 sequences are WSHSY and SAAADI. V was clipped by 3 bases and J by 5 bases, with 10 bases between them. In DNA, the CDR3 is TGCGCCAGCAGTGAAATCCGTCGGGAGACCCAGTACTTC. Its protein is CASSEIRRETQYF.

The chain uses TRBV7-2 and TRBJ1-1; D remains unclear. Per the germline V gene, CDR1 is SGHTA and CDR2 is FQGNSA. With 5 bases removed from V and 7 bases from J, the gap between germline ends came to 8 bases. This CDR3 spans 11 amino acids. The CDR3 sequence is CASSRRGEAFF. The CDR3 DNA is TGTGCCAGCAGCCGCCGAGGTGAAGCTTTCTTT.

The gene calls are TRBV6-5 and TRBJ1-1, with D maybe TRBD1 (6 bases). Germline CDR1 MNHEY, CDR2 SVGAGI. This CDR3 spans 15 amino acids. V lost 4 bases to trimming and J lost 6 bases, with 18 bases between them. This CDR3 reads CASSSSHQGRSEAFF. Here the CDR3 DNA reads TGTGCCAGCAGTTCATCTCACCAGGGGCGCTCTGAAGCTTTCTTT.

The V and J genes are TRBV6-2 or TRBV6-3 and TRBJ2-7, with TRBD2 matching 9 bases. Trimming removed 5 bases from V and 4 bases from J; junction bases left unmatched: 6. Germline values: CDR1 MNHEY, CDR2 SVGEGT. The CDR3 consists of 14 residues. The CDR3 is CASSAGLASYEQYF. The CDR3 DNA is TGTGCCAGCAGTGCCGGACTAGCGTCTTACGAGCAGTACTTC.

V usage is TRBV2 and J usage is TRBJ2-1; D is perhaps TRBD1 (6 bases). With 5 bases removed from V and 2 bases from J, the gap between germline ends came to 13 bases. This CDR3 has 15 amino acids. Germline assignment: CDR1 SNHLY and CDR2 FYNNEI. CDR3 sequence: CASSRDRPTYNEQFF. CDR3 coding DNA: TGTGCCAGCAGTCGAGACAGGCCCACCTACAATGAGCAGTTCTTC.

The V gene is TRBV7-2, the J gene TRBJ2-1; D may be TRBD2 (5 bases). Germline lookup yields CDR1 SGHTA and CDR2 FQGNSA. CDR3 length equals 16 residues. V gave up 0 bases and J gave up 2 bases, with 11 bases separating them. The CDR3 spells CASSLAPSGPYNEQFF. The CDR3 coding sequence is TGTGCCAGCAGCTTAGCCCCCAGCGGTCCCTACAATGAGCAGTTCTTC.

This clone was counted a single time. The chain carries TRBV28 and TRBJ2-7; 10 bases agree with TRBD2. With 1 base clipped from V and 3 bases from J, the junction kept 0 bases outside the gene matches. This CDR3 has 14 amino acids. Germline assignment: CDR1 MDHEN and CDR2 SYDVKM. The CDR3 coding sequence is TGTGCCAGCAGTTTATCTAGCGGGAGCTACGAGCAGTACTTC. Residues: CASSLSSGSYEQYF.

The rearrangement links TRBV6-5 to TRBJ2-3, with D unresolved. Germline-derived CDR1 and CDR2 are MNHEY and SVGAGI. This CDR3 spans 14 amino acids. V lost 2 bases to trimming and J lost 1 base, with 7 bases between them. Here the CDR3 reads CASSYVRGTDTQYF. The DNA for the CDR3 is TGTGCCAGCAGTTACGTCCGGGGCACAGATACGCAGTATTTT.

The chain uses TRBV29-1 and TRBJ2-3; 7 positions agree with TRBD2. The trim removed 1 base at V and 1 base at J, leaving 8 bases unmatched. This CDR3 spans 16 amino acids. Germline loops: CDR1 SQVTM, CDR2 ANQGSEA. Written as DNA, the CDR3 is TGCAGCGTTGAAGGGGAAGCGGGACGCGGCACAGATACGCAGTATTTT. Translation: CSVEGEAGRGTDTQYF.